This T cell receptor beta chain was profiled in a study of vaccination effects on CD4 cells after COVID-19. For the study at large: Vaccination of participants consisted of two doses of either the BNT162b2 or mRNA-1273 vaccine.

Overall study findings and caveats: The authors studied few convalescent patients and collected no early post-infection timepoints. Marked clonal contraction of infection- and vaccine-induced clones was seen late after vaccination.

Profiled with immunoSEQ multiplex PCR; TCRdb holds only in-frame clones, not every one. There are 20,000 to 30,000 clones in the sample; about three quarters occur only once, and roughly a sixth lies in the top ten. After expansion with viral peptide pools in the ViraFEST assay, antigen-specific CD4+ T cells were sequenced. Upon completion of around eleven days in culture, CD4+ T cells were isolated. This person's SARS-CoV-2 infection, confirmed by PCR, occurred between March and December 2020. Half the medium was swapped for IL-2 medium on days 3 and 7. In the case of this clone: Its antigen is unknown.

The CDR3 contains 12 residues. V was trimmed by 5 bases and J by 6 bases, leaving 8 bases between them. Germline-derived CDR1 and CDR2 are LNHDA and SQIVND (reference sequence). The sequence was obtained from a human donor who had a prior SARS-CoV-2 infection. This chain connects TRBV19 to TRBJ2-1; D uncertain. The specimen comprised CD4+ T cells from PBMCs cultured with SARS-CoV-2 spike peptides, sampled before COVID-19 vaccination. Here the CDR3 DNA reads TGTGCCAGTAGTGGGTATGGCAATGAGCAGTTCTTC. Translating it yields CASSGYGNEQFF.